The sequence of this T cell receptor beta chain was determined in a study of T-cell reconstitution after alpha-beta-depleted transplantation in children. Unique molecular identifiers featured in how the TCRbeta library was prepared. TCRdb re-derived calls from the PCR reads in MiXCR, one entry per CDR3 protein. The sample yields 150,000 to 250,000 distinct CDR3 sequences, approximately 14% seen once. This clonotype was recorded at least ten times. The CDR3 sequence is 15 residues long. Per germline, CDR1 SGHKS and CDR2 YYEKEE (reference sequence). With 3 bases clipped from V and 6 bases from J, the junction kept 6 bases outside the gene matches.

The V and J genes are TRBV5-5 and TRBJ2-5; the match to TRBD1 covers 12 bases. This clonotype originated in a human donor who donated a stem cell graft to a child with acute lymphoblastic leukemia. This material consisted of PBMCs from the stem cell graft donor, taken from the stem cell graft. CDR3 amino acids: CASSSRGTGGKTQYF. In DNA form, the CDR3 reads TGTGCCAGCAGCTCCCGTGGGACAGGGGGCAAGACCCAGTACTTC.